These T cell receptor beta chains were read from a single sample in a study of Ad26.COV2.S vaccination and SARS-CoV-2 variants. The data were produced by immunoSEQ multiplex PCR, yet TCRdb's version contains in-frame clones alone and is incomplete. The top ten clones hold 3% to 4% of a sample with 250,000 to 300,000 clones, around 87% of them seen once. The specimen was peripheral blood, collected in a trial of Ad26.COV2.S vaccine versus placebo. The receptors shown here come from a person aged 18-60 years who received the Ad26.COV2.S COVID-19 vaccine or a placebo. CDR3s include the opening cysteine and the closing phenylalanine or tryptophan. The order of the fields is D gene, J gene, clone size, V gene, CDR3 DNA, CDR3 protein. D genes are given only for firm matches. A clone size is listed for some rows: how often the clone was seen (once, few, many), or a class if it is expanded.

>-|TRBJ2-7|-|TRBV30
TGTGCCTGGAGTGTACAGTTGACTAGCGAGCAGTACTTC
CAWSVQLTSEQYF
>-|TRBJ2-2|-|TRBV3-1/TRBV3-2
TGTGCCAGCAGCCACAGTAACACCGGGGAGCTGTTTTTT
CASSHSNTGELFF
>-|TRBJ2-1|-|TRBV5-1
TGCGCCAGCAGCCCATCGACAGGTGGAACTCATGAGCAGTTCTTC
CASSPSTGGTHEQFF
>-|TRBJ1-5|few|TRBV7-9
TGTGCCAGCAGGAAGGAAGGGGATCAGCCCCAGCATTTT
CASRKEGDQPQHF
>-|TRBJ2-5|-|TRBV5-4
TGTGCCAGCAGAGGACTACAAGAGACCCAGTACTTC
CASRGLQETQYF
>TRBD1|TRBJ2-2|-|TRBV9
TGTGCCAGCAGCGCCGACCGATGGGACAGGGCTGACGGGGAGCTGTTTTTT
CASSADRWDRADGELFF
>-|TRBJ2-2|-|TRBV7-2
TGTGCCAGCAGCTTAGATGCGGCCGCCGGGGAGCTGTTTTTT
CASSLDAAAGELFF
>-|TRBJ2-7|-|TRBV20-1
TGCAGTGCTAGTAGGGGAATTGGTCCCTACGAGCAGTACTTC
CSASRGIGPYEQYF
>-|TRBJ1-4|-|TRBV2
TGTGCCAGCACATACGAGGTTGAAAAACTGTTTTTT
CASTYEVEKLFF
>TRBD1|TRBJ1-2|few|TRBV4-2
TGTGCCAGCAGCCATCAACCGGGACAGGGGGCCTCTGGCTACACCTTC
CASSHQPGQGASGYTF
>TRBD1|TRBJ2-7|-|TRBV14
TGTGCCAGCAGCATAGGGGGCGGGGAGCAGTACTTC
CASSIGGGEQYF
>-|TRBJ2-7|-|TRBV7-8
TGTGCCAGCACCCAGGTCACACAGGGCAAGGCGCAGTACTTC
CASTQVTQGKAQYF
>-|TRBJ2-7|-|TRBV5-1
TGCGCCAGCAGCTTACAAGACAGTACCTACGAGCAGTACTTC
CASSLQDSTYEQYF
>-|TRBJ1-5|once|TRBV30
TGTGCCTGGAGTGGAGATAGCAATCAGCCCCAGCATTTT
CAWSGDSNQPQHF
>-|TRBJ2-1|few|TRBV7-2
TGTGCCAGCAGCTTAGGGGCCTACAATGAGCAGTTCTTC
CASSLGAYNEQFF
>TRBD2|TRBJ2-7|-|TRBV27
TGTGCCAGCAGTTTAGGGCTAGGGACTAGCGGGGCTTACGAGCAGTACTTC
CASSLGLGTSGAYEQYF
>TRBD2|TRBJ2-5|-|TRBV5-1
TGCGCCAGCACCCGAGGAACCGCCCTGGGGGGGGAGACCCAGTACTTC
CASTRGTALGGETQYF